This TCR beta chain was captured by sequencing in a study of regulatory T cells in long-lasting Graves disease. Germline V CDR1 and CDR2: DFQATT, SNEGSKA (reference sequence). The CDR3 totals 11 residues. The ends were cut back, 6 bases at V and 12 bases at J, with 15 bases in the middle. Many counts were recorded for this clonotype. The time point denotes: newly diagnosed GD, antithyroid drugs for less than 3 months. The authors made the TCR library using RNA they extracted from PBMCs. Both iRepertoire HTBI primers and Arm-PCR of CDR3 regions were used to build the TCR beta libraries. TCRdb ran MiXCR on the multiplex PCR reads and lists one entry per CDR3 protein. The sample lists hundreds of thousands of distinct CDR3 sequences, approximately 13% occurring once. These data also formed part of another study, on T cells in Graves' hyperthyroidism and ophthalmopathy.

This receptor was obtained from a man aged 25 to 40 with Graves disease. Sequenced here: peripheral blood mononuclear cells (PBMCs), sampled at new diagnosis, from a patient treated with antithyroid drugs. The chain carries TRBV20-1 and TRBJ2-1; weak D call: TRBD1 (5 bases). The CDR3: CSAGQQGGQFF. The CDR3, as DNA: TGCAGTGCGGGTCAGCAGGGTGGGCAGTTCTTC.